Listed here is a single T cell receptor (beta chain). What it binds is not known. V gave up 3 bases and J gave up 0 bases, with 13 bases separating them. In germline, CDR1 is SQVTM, CDR2 ANQGSEA. The CDR3 is 15 amino acids. This sample is part of a study of shared clonotypes between healthy human individuals. Original methodology: Sequence data from immunoSEQ were junction-only and lacked quality scores; consequently, filtering differed. Repertoires were generated with immunoSEQ multiplex PCR, while TCRdb's copy carries only in-frame clones and drops some. V, J and clone size are those of that table, while D and trimming were read from the DNA. Of more than 1,200,000 clones listed, about 98.5% are singletons. Study results and limitations: Sequencing depth was expected to affect clonotype sharing among donors. Depth was large, yet rarefaction showed that sorted-subset sequencing was incomplete.

The sample taken for sequencing was naive CD4+ T cells sorted from blood. Regarding subset: CD45RA+ positively selected. The genes are TRBV29-1 and TRBJ2-3; the D gene is possibly TRBD2 (5 bases). The receptor was derived from a man aged 30 to 39 in good health. The CDR3 coding sequence is TGCAGCGTTGACAGGACTGCTATGAGCACAGATACGCAGTATTTT. Amino acids: CSVDRTAMSTDTQYF.